This T cell receptor (beta chain) was captured by sequencing in a study of blood T cell repertoires in COVID-19. Study summary: Sample material is recorded as cDNA or gDNA derived from T cells, B-cell-depleted T cells, or PBMCs.

The authors' processing: Nucleated cell counts were estimated from reference gene primer amplification. Produced via immunoSEQ multiplex PCR; TCRdb's table is partial and in-frame only. V, J and clone size are those of that table, while D and trimming were read from the DNA. The table shows hundreds of thousands of clones, with 89% occurring only once. Followed over time, Seattle patients had been enrolled while infection was active. The CDR3 is made up of 17 amino acids. CDR1 and CDR2 (germline): MGHRA, YSYEKL. The junction had 8 bases not matched to a gene; V was cut back by 3 bases and J by 1 base.

The chain is built from TRBV4-1 and TRBJ2-1; 8 bases fit TRBD1. The sample comprised peripheral blood. The sequence derives from a woman aged 25 to 39 with COVID-19, enrolled during active disease. CDR3 DNA sequence: TGCGCCAGCAGCCAGGTCCAGGGGGCAGGATCCTACAATGAGCAGTTCTTC. It yields the protein CASSQVQGAGSYNEQFF.